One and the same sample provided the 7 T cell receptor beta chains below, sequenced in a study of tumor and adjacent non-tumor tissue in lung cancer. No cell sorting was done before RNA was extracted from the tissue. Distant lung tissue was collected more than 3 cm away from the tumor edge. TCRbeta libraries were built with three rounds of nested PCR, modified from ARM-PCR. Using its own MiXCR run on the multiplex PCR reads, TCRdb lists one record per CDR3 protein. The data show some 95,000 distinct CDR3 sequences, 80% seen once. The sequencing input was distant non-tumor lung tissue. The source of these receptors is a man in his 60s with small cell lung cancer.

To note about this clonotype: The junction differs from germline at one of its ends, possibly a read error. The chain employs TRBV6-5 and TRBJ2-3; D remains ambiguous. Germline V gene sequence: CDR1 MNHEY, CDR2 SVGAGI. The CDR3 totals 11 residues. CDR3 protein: CASINSGTQCF. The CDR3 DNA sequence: TGTGCCAGCATCAATTCAGGTACGCAGTGTTTT.

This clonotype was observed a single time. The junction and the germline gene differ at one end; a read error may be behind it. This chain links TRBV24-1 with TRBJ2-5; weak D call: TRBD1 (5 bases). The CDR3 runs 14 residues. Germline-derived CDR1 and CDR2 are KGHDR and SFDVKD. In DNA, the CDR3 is TGTGCCACCAGTAATTTGGACGGACAAGATACCCAGTACTTC. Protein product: CATSNLDGQDTQYF.

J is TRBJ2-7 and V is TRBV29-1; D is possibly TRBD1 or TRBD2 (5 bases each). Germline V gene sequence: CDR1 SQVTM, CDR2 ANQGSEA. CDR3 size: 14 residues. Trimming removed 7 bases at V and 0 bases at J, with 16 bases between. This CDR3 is CSDSRDPYSYEQYV. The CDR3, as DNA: TGCAGCGATTCCAGGGACCCGTACTCCTACGAGCAGTACGTC.

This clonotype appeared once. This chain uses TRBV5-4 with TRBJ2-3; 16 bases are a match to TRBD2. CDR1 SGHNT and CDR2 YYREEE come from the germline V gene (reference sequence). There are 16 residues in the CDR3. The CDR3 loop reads CVTSSGLAGGADTQYF. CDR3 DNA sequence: TGTGTCACCAGCTCGGGACTAGCGGGAGGGGCAGATACGCAGTATTTT.

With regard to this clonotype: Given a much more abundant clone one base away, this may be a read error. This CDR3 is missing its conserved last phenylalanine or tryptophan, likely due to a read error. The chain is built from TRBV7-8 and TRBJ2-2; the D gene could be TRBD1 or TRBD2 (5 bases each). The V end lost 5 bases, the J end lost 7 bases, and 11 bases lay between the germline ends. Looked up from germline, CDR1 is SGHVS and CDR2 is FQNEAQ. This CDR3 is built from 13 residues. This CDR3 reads CASSPGPGGELFY. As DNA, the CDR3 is TGTGCCAGCAGCCCGGGGCCGGGCGGGGAGCTGTTTTAT.

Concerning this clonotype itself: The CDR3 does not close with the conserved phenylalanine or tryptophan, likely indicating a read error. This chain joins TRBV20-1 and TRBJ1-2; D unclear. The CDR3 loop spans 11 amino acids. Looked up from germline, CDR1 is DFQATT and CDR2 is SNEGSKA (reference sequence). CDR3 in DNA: TGCAGTGCTAAAATCGACTATGGATACACCCTC. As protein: CSAKIDYGYTL.

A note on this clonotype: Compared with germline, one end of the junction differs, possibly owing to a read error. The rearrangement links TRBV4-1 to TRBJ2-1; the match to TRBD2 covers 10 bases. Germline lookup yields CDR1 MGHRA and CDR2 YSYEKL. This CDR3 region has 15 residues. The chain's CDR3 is CASSARAGGENEQFF. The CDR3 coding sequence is TGCGCCAGCAGTGCGCGAGCGGGAGGGGAGAATGAACAGTTCTTC.